These T cell receptor beta chains were read from a single sample in a study of beta chain features in type 1 diabetes. TCRdb keeps only in-frame clones here, not all; method: immunoSEQ multiplex PCR. The sample yields roughly 400,000 clones, around 14% seen once. Sequencing was done on a sample of naive CD4+ T cells from blood. These receptors were taken from a man younger than 40 in good health. The CDR3 runs from the conserved cysteine through the conserved F or W. Fields, in order: CDR3 protein, CDR3 DNA, D gene, J gene, clone size, V gene. D genes are given only for firm matches. Clone size appears in some rows only: once, few, many, or a class for an expanded clone.

CAWTGKETQYF	TGTGCCTGGACAGGGAAGGAGACCCAGTACTTC	-	TRBJ2-5	few	TRBV30
CASSPLREIYGYTF	TGTGCCAGCAGTCCCCTCCGGGAAATCTATGGCTACACCTTC	-	TRBJ1-2	few	TRBV27
CASSIDSTDTQYF	TGTGCCAGCAGCATAGACAGCACAGATACGCAGTATTTT	-	TRBJ2-3	-	TRBV7-9
CASSWTSRGGEQFF	TGTGCCAGCAGTTGGACTAGCCGTGGCGGTGAGCAGTTCTTC	TRBD2	TRBJ2-1	many	TRBV28
CASSSDTLLELFF	TGTGCCAGCAGCTCGGACACCCTTCTGGAACTGTTTTTT	-	TRBJ1-4	-	TRBV7-2
CAIKTESYEQYF	TGTGCCATCAAGACCGAGTCCTACGAGCAGTACTTC	-	TRBJ2-7	many	TRBV10-3
CALSRRGTGLAKLFF	TGTGCCTTGAGCAGGAGGGGAACAGGGCTGGCAAAACTGTTTTTT	-	TRBJ1-4	-	TRBV30
CSVIDRASSYEQYF	TGCAGCGTTATCGACAGGGCGAGCTCCTACGAGCAGTACTTC	TRBD1	TRBJ2-7	few	TRBV29-1
CASSLQGGNIQYF	TGTGCCAGCAGCTTACAGGGTGGAAACATTCAGTACTTC	-	TRBJ2-4	-	TRBV7-3
CAPSDRGGQETQYF	TGTGCCCCGTCGGACAGGGGAGGCCAAGAGACCCAGTACTTC	TRBD1	TRBJ2-5	few	TRBV25-1
CASSLSWGLETQYF	TGTGCCAGCAGCTTAAGTTGGGGTCTGGAGACCCAGTACTTC	-	TRBJ2-5	-	TRBV11-3
CASSFLGSSDTQYF	TGTGCCAGCAGTTTCTTGGGATCGTCAGATACGCAGTATTTT	-	TRBJ2-3	few	TRBV6-5
CASSPPLQTDTQYF	TGCGCCAGCAGCCCCCCCCTGCAGACAGATACGCAGTATTTT	-	TRBJ2-3	few	TRBV4-1
CASSRDRATEQYF	TGTGCCAGCAGCAGAGACAGGGCCACCGAGCAGTACTTC	TRBD1	TRBJ2-7	-	TRBV5-4
CASSPLRGGETQYF	TGTGCCAGCAGTCCCCTGAGGGGGGGAGAGACCCAGTACTTC	-	TRBJ2-5	few	TRBV27
CASSRNRGGSNTEAFF	TGCGCCAGCAGCCGAAACAGGGGCGGGAGTAACACTGAAGCTTTCTTT	TRBD1	TRBJ1-1	-	TRBV4-3